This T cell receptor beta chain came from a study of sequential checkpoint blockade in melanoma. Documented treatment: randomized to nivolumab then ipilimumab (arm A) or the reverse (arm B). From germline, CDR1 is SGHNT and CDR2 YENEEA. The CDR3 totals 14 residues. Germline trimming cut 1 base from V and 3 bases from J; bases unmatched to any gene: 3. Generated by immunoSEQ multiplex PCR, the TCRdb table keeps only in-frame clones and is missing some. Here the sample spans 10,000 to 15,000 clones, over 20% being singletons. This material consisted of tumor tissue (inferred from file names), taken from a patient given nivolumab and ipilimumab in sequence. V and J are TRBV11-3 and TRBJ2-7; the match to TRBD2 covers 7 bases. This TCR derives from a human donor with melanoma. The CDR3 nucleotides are TGTGCCAGCAGCTTAGGTCGGGGGGTCTACGAGCAGTACTTC. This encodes CASSLGRGVYEQYF.